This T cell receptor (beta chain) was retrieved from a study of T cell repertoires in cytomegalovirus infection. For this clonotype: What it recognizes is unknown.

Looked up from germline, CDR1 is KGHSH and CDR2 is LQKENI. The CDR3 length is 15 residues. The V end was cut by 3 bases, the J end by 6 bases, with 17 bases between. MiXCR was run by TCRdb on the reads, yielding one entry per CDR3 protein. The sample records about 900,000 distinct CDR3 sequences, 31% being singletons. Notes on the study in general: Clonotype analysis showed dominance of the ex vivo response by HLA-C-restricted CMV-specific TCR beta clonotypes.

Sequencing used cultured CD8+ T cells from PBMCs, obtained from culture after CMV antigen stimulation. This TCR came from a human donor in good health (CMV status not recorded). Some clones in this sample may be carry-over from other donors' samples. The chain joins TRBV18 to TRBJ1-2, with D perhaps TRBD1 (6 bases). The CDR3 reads CASSPYRESADGYTF. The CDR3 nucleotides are TGTGCCAGCTCACCCTACAGGGAGTCTGCTGATGGCTACACCTTC.